This T cell receptor (beta chain) stems from a study of regulatory T cells in long-lasting Graves disease. Study information: Patients met the persistent Graves' disease definition after over 5 years of antithyroid drugs with positive TSH receptor antibodies.

Building the TCR beta libraries relied on iRepertoire HTBI primers, and CDR3 regions underwent Arm-PCR. TCRdb analysed the multiplex PCR reads with MiXCR anew, one entry per CDR3 protein. In the table there are roughly 500,000 distinct CDR3 sequences, about a fifth of which are singletons. The sample's time point: persistent/refractory GD, antithyroid drugs over 5 years with positive TRAb. PBMC RNA was the source of the TCR library. About this clonotype itself: What it recognizes is unknown. A much larger clone differs from this one at a single base, so this may be a read error.

The trim removed 0 bases at V and 6 bases at J, leaving 8 bases unmatched. CDR3 length: 16 amino acids. Germline CDR1 reads SGHAT; CDR2 reads FQNNGV. Whole-study findings and limits: Repertoires from persistent disease leaned toward TRBV28, TRBJ1-2 and TRBJ2-5.

The clonotype comes from a female donor with Graves disease. The sequencing here drew on peripheral blood mononuclear cells (PBMCs), taken when the disease was refractory, from a patient treated with antithyroid drugs. The chain combines TRBV11-2 with TRBJ2-5; 9 positions match TRBD2. The CDR3: CASSLDSGGPGKTQYF. CDR3 sequence (DNA): TGTGCCAGCAGCTTAGATAGCGGGGGCCCCGGGAAGACCCAGTACTTC.